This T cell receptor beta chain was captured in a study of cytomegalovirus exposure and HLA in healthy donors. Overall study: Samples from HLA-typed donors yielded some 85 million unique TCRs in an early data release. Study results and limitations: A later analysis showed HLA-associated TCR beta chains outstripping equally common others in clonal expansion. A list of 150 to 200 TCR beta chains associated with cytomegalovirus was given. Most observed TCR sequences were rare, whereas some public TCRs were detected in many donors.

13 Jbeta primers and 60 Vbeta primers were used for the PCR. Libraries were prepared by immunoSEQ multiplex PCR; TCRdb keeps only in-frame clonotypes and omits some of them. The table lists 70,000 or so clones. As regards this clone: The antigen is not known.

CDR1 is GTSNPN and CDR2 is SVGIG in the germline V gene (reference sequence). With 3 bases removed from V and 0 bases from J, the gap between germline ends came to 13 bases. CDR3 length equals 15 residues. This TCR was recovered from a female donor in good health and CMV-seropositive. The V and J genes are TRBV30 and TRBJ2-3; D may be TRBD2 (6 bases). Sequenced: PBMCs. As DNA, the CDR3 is TGTGCCTGGAGACATGCGGGGACTAGCACAGATACGCAGTATTTT. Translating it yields CAWRHAGTSTDTQYF.